This T cell receptor beta chain was sequenced during a study of identical twins. TCRdb reprocessed the 5' RACE reads with MiXCR, giving one entry per CDR3 protein. The sample includes about 900,000 distinct CDR3 sequences, about 12% seen only once; the top ten take around 1.6%. Study-level points and caveats: Diverse VJ usage suggested most zero-insertion clonotypes were not invariant T cells. Cross-sectional statistics, not tracking of the same donors, supported the conclusions.

Everyone who gave samples was a healthy Caucasian. Germline V gene sequence: CDR1 SGHDT, CDR2 YYEEEE. There are 14 residues in the CDR3. V was clipped by 3 bases and J by 6 bases, with 10 bases between them. This clonotype has just a few counts. The antigen is unknown. These data were also filed under a second study, of yellow fever vaccine responses in identical twins. That paper adds: Twins' vaccine T cell response reportedly gave the appearance of partial convergence and partial personalization.

The receptor was isolated from a woman between 18 and 29 years old in good health. This rearrangement joins TRBV5-6 to TRBJ1-6; unclear D gene. The sequenced sample was PBMCs. CDR3 bases: TGTGCCAGCAGCTGGGAGAGAATTAATTCACCCCTCCACTTT. This gives the protein CASSWERINSPLHF. The whole variable domain, filled in from reference TRBV5-6 and TRBJ1-6, reads DAGVTQSPTHLIKTRGQQVTLRCSPKSGHDTVSWYQQALGQGPQFIFQYYEEEERQRGNFPDRFSGHQFPNYSSELNVNALLLGDSALYLCASSWERINSPLHFGNGTRLTVT.